One sample yielded the 9 T cell receptor beta chains listed below, sequenced in a study of blood T cell repertoires in COVID-19. Method: immunoSEQ multiplex PCR; TCRdb's copy keeps in-frame clones and lacks some. The sample contains 280,000 or so clones, 70% to 90% of which appear only once. The sample was PBMCs or T cells enriched from blood (not recorded which). Every receptor here comes from a woman in her forties who had recovered from COVID-19.

Comments on this clone: Sequence at one end of the junction differs from germline and may be a read error. The rearrangement uses TRBV7-3 and TRBJ2-3; 10 bases fit TRBD2. Germline CDR1 reads SGHTA; CDR2 reads FQGTGA. The CDR3 has 16 amino acids. This CDR3 is CASSLTGTSDTDTQYF. As DNA, the CDR3 is TGTGCCAGCAGCCTAACCGGGACTAGCGATACAGATACGCAGTATTTT.

The chain uses TRBV28 and TRBJ1-5; a possible D gene is TRBD1 (5 bases). V was pared by 1 base and J by 6 bases, with 25 bases between. CDR3 size: 19 residues. Germline lookup yields CDR1 MDHEN and CDR2 SYDVKM. The DNA of the CDR3 is TGTGCCAGCAGTTTATCGAGGCGGGGAGGGGCGGTTGGTAGTCAGCCCCAGCATTTT. Translated, it gives CASSLSRRGGAVGSQPQHF.

J is TRBJ1-4 and V is TRBV13; 7 nucleotides match TRBD1. The J segment lost 0 bases and the V segment lost 3 bases, leaving 4 bases of the junction unmatched. CDR1 and CDR2 (germline): PRHDT, FYEKMQ (reference sequence). The CDR3 loop spans 16 amino acids. As DNA, the CDR3 is TGTGCCAGCAGCTTTACAGGGGCCGCAACTAATGAAAAACTGTTTTTT. Translating gives CASSFTGAATNEKLFF.

This chain joins TRBV7-9 and TRBJ1-3, with TRBD1 matching 9 bases. Germline-derived CDR1 and CDR2 are SEHNR and FQNEAQ (reference sequence). The J segment lost 4 bases and the V segment lost 0 bases, leaving 7 bases of the junction unmatched. The CDR3 has 17 amino acids. The DNA for the CDR3 is TGTGCCAGCAGCTTAGCTACCGGGACAGGGCCCGGAAACACCATATATTTT. This codes for CASSLATGTGPGNTIYF.

The CDR3 loop reads CASSLTSGEQFF. In nucleotides, the CDR3 is TGTGCCAGCAGTCTGACTAGCGGTGAGCAGTTCTTC. V is TRBV2 and J is TRBJ2-1; 9 bases are shared with TRBD2. Trimming removed 5 bases from V and 9 bases from J; junction bases left unmatched: 2. Germline CDR1 and CDR2: SNHLY and FYNNEI. The CDR3 is made up of 12 amino acids.

V and J are TRBV7-2 and TRBJ1-5; possible D gene TRBD1, 6 bases. Trimming shortened V by 5 bases and J by 3 bases, and 8 bases separated the two germline ends. CDR3 length: 13 residues. Germline V gene data show CDR1 as SGHTA and CDR2 as FQGNSA. This CDR3 is CASSNRANQPQHF. The CDR3 nucleotides are TGTGCCAGCAGCAACAGGGCCAATCAGCCCCAGCATTTT.

The chain employs TRBV27 and TRBJ1-1; D is possibly TRBD1 (6 bases). V lost 5 bases and J 1 base, leaving 8 bases between the germline ends. CDR3 size: 13 residues. CDR1 is MNHEY, CDR2 SMNVEV, per germline (reference sequence). Here the CDR3 DNA reads TGTGCCAGCAGTCTGACAGGGAACACTGAAGCTTTCTTT. This gives the protein CASSLTGNTEAFF.

V and J are TRBV7-2 and TRBJ2-1; 8 bases map to TRBD2. After removal of 7 bases from V and 8 bases from J, the junction contained 7 bases not matched to a gene. This CDR3 has 13 residues. Germline assignment: CDR1 SGHTA and CDR2 FQGNSA. CDR3 protein: CASKTSGGDEQFF. CDR3 sequence (DNA): TGTGCCAGCAAAACTAGCGGCGGCGATGAGCAGTTCTTC.

The chain recombines TRBV9 with TRBJ2-1, with 12 positions matching TRBD2. V lost 4 bases, J lost 4 bases, and 3 bases stayed unmatched. This CDR3 comprises 15 residues. Germline loops: CDR1 SGDLS, CDR2 YYNGEE. CDR3 sequence: CASSPGLAGYNEQFF. The CDR3 DNA is TGTGCCAGCAGCCCCGGACTAGCGGGGTACAATGAGCAGTTCTTC. The full variable domain, its missing parts supplied by reference TRBV9 and TRBJ2-1, is DSGVTQTPKHLITATGQRVTLRCSPRSGDLSVYWYQQSLDQGLQFLIQYYNGEERAKGNILERFSAQQFPDLHSELNLSSLELGDSALYFCASSPGLAGYNEQFFGPGTRLTVL.